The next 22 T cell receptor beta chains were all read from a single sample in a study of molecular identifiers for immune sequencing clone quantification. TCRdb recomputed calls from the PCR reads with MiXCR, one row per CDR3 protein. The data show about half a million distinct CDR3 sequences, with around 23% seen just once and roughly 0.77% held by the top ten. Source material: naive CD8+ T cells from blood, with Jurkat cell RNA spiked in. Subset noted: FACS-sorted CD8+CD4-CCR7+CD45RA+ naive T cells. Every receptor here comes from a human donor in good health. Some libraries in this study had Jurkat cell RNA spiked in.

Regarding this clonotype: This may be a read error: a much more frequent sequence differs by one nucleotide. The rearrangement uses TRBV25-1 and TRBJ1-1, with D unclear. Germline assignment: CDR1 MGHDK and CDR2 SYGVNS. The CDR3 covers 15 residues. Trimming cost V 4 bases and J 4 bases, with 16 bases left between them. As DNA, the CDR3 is TGTGCCAGCAGTGGAAACAGTCTATTTGGCACTGAAGCTTTCTTT. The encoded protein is CASSGNSLFGTEAFF.

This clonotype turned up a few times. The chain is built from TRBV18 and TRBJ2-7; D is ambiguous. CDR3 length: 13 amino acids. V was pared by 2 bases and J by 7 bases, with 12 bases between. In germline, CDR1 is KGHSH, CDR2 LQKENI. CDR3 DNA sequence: TGTGCCAGCTCACCATCGGCAGTCGGGGAGCAGTACTTC. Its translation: CASSPSAVGEQYF.

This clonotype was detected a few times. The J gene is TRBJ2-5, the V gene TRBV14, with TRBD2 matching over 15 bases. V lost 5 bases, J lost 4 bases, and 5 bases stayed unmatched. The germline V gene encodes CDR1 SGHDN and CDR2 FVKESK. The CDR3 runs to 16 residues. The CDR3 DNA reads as TGTGCCAGCAGCTGGGGACTAGCGGGAGGAGCAGAGACCCAGTACTTC. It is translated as CASSWGLAGGAETQYF.

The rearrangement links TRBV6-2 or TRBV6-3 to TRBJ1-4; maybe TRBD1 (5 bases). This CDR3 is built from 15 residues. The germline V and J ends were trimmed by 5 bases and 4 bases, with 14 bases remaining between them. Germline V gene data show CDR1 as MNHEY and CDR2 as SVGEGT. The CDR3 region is CASSDDRDYNEKLFF. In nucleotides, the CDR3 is TGTGCCAGCAGTGACGACAGAGACTATAATGAAAAACTGTTTTTT.

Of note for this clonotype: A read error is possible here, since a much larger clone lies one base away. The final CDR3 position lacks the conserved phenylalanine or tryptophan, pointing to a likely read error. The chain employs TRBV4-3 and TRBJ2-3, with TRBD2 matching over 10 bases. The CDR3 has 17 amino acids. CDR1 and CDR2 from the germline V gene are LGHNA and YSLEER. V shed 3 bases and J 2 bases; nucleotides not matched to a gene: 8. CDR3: CASSHEIGLADTDTQYL. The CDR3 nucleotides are TGCGCCAGCAGCCACGAGATCGGACTAGCGGACACAGATACGCAGTATTTA.

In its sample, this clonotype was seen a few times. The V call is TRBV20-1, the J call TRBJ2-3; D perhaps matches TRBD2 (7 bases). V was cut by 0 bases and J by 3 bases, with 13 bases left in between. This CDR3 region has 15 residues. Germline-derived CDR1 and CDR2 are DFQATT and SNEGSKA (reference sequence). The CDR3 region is CSARDRGAGTDTQYF. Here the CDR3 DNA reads TGCAGTGCTAGAGATCGGGGGGCTGGGACAGATACGCAGTATTTT.

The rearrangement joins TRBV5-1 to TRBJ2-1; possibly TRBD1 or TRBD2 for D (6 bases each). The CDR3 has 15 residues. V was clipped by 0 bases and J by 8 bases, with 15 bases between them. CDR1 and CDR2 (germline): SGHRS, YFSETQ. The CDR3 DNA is TGCGCCAGCAGCTTGGAGTGGGGGGCGGCGGATGAGCAGTTCTTC. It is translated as CASSLEWGAADEQFF.

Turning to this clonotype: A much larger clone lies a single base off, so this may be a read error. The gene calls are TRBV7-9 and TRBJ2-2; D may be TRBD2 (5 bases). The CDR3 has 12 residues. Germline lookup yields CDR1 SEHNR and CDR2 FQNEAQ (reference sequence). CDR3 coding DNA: TGTGCCAGCAGCTCACATACCGGGGAGCTGCTTTTT. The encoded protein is CASSSHTGELLF.

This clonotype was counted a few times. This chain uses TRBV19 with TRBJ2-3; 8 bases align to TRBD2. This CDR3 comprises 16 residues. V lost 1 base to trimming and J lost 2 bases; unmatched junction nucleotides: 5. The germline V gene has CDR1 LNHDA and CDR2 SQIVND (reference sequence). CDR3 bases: TGTGCCAGTAGTATAGTTCTAGCGGGCCACACAGATACGCAGTATTTT. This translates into CASSIVLAGHTDTQYF.

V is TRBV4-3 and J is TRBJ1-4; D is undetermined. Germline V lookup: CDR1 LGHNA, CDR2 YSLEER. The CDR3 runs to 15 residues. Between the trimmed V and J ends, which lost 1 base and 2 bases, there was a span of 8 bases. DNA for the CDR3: TGCGCCAGCAGCCAAGTTTTAGGGACTAATGAAAAACTGTTTTTT. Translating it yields CASSQVLGTNEKLFF.

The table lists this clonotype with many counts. In nucleotides, the CDR3 is TGCAGCGTAGTGAACCCTGGAAACACCATATATTTT. Protein product: CSVVNPGNTIYF. J is TRBJ1-3 and V is TRBV29-1; unclear D gene. Per germline, CDR1 SQVTM and CDR2 ANQGSEA. The CDR3 totals 12 residues. The V and J ends lost 6 bases and 2 bases respectively, with 8 bases between them.

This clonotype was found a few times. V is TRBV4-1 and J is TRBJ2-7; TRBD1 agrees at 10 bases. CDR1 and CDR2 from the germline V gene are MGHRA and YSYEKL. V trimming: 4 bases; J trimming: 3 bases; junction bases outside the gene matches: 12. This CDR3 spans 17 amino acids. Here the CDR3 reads CASSPRRPGQGVYEQYF. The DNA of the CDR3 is TGCGCCAGCAGCCCGCGAAGGCCTGGACAGGGGGTCTACGAGCAGTACTTC.

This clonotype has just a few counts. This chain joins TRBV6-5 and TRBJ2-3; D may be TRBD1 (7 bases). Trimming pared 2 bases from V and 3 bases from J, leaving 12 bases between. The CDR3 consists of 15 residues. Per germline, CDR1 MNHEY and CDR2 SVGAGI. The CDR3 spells CASSYAGQSTDTQYF. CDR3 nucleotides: TGTGCCAGCAGTTACGCGGGACAGAGTACAGATACGCAGTATTTT.

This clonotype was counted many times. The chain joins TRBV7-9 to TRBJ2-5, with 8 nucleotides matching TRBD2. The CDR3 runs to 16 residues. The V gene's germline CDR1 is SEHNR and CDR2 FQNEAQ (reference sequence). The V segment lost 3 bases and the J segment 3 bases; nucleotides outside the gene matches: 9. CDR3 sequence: CASSFPGTRAEETQYF. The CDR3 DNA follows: TGTGCCAGCAGCTTTCCCGGGACTAGGGCCGAAGAGACCCAGTACTTC.

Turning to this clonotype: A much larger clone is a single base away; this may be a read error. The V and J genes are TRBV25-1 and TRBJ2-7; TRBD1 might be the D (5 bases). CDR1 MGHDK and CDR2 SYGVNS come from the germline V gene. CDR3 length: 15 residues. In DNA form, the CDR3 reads TGTGCCGGCAGTGCTTTCCTCAGGGTTTGTATCCTCGTGTACTTC. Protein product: CAGSAFLRVCILVYF.

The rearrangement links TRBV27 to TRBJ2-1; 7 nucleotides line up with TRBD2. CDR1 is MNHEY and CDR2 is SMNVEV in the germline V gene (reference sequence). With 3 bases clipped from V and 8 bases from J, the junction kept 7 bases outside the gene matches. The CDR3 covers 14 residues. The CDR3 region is CASSLRSGVYEQFF. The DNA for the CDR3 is TGTGCCAGCAGTTTGAGAAGCGGGGTCTATGAGCAGTTCTTC.

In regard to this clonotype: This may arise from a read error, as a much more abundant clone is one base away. The DNA of the CDR3 is TGTGCCGGCAGCCCGAGGGGAAGGCTGGTACTTGACGAGCAGTACTTC. Protein product: CAGSPRGRLVLDEQYF. This chain joins TRBV7-9 and TRBJ2-7; D may correspond to TRBD1 or TRBD2 (5 bases each). The CDR3 totals 16 residues. Germline CDR1 reads SEHNR; CDR2 reads FQNEAQ (reference sequence).

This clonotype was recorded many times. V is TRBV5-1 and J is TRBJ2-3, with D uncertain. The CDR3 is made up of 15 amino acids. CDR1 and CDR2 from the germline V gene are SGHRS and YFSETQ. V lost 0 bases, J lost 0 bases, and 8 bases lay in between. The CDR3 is CASSLVGHSTDTQYF. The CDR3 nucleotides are TGCGCCAGCAGCTTGGTAGGCCATAGCACAGATACGCAGTATTTT.

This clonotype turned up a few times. The CDR3 loop is CASSLLANPTGGLYNEAFF. The CDR3 region has the DNA TGTGCCAGCAGTTTATTAGCTAACCCCACAGGGGGTCTTTACAATGAAGCTTTCTTT. V gene TRBV27 combines with J gene TRBJ1-1; TRBD1 aligns across 8 bases. Trimming cost V 1 base and J 7 bases; bases outside gene matches: 20. Looked up from germline, CDR1 is MNHEY and CDR2 is SMNVEV (reference sequence). The CDR3 length is 19 residues.

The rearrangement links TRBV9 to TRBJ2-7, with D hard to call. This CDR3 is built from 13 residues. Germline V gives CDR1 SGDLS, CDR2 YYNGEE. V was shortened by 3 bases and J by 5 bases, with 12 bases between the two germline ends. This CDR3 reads CASSGPLSDEQYF. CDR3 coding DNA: TGTGCCAGCAGCGGACCGTTGAGCGACGAGCAGTACTTC.

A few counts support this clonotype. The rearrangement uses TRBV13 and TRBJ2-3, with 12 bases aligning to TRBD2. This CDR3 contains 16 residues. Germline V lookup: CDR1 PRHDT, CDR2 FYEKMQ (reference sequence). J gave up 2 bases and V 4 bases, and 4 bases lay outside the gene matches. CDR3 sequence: CASSSRLAGVTDTQYF. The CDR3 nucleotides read TGTGCCAGCAGCTCAAGACTAGCGGGGGTCACAGATACGCAGTATTTT.

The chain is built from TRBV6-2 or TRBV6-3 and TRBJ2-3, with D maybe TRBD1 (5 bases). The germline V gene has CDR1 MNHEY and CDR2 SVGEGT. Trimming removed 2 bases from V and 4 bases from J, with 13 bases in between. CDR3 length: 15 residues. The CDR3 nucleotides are TGTGCCAGCAGTTACACAGGATATGTCGCAGATACGCAGTATTTT. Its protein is CASSYTGYVADTQYF.